This TCR beta chain was observed in a study of T cell responses to AZD1222 COVID-19 vaccine. Study overall: Researchers grouped second doses given at about 4 or about 12 weeks into one pool. General study findings and limits: With dominance at 160-218 and 743-854, vaccine-associated CD4 TCRs spanned spike.

In its sample, this clone was seen a few times. Its antigen is currently unknown. The assay was immunoSEQ multiplex PCR, and TCRdb's table has in-frame clones only and misses some. The table lists 170,000 or so clones, about 92% of them singletons. Germline values: CDR1 LNHDA, CDR2 SQIVND (reference sequence). The CDR3 is 15 residues long. V shed 6 bases, J shed 7 bases, and the junction held 10 bases outside the gene matches. The input for sequencing was peripheral blood, taken on day 0 of AZD1222 vaccination. This sequence was found in an adult in good health. The chain is built from TRBV19 and TRBJ1-3; 9 bases map to TRBD1. DNA for the CDR3: TGTGCCAGTAGACCTCGGGACAGGGTATTCAACACCATATATTTT. This gives the protein CASRPRDRVFNTIYF.